This T cell receptor (beta chain) was observed in a study of cytomegalovirus exposure and HLA in healthy donors. With 5 bases removed from V and 6 bases from J, the gap between germline ends came to 14 bases. The germline V gene encodes CDR1 SEHNR and CDR2 FQNEAQ (reference sequence). The CDR3 is 14 amino acids. The study ran its PCR with 60 Vbeta and 13 Jbeta primers. Repertoires were generated with immunoSEQ multiplex PCR, while TCRdb's copy carries only in-frame clones and drops some. Among roughly 120,000 clones, around four fifths were seen once, and the ten largest hold 1%. General study results and limits: Altogether, 170 or so TCR beta chains were recorded as cytomegalovirus-associated. Among immune exposure information, only CMV serostatus was available.

For this clone: The antigen remains undetermined.

Each donor was healthy, and each was a bone marrow donor. At the time of sampling, donors were nominally healthy, though unrecorded immune exposures were likely. The chain joins TRBV7-9 to TRBJ2-4, with D tentatively TRBD1 (6 bases). The sequence was collected from a human donor in good health. The sequenced material came from PBMCs. The chain's CDR3 is CASSPLRGSNIQYF. Written as DNA, the CDR3 is TGTGCCAGCAGCCCCCTCAGGGGATCAAACATTCAGTACTTC.